These T cell receptor beta chains were read from a single sample in a study of T-cell reconstitution after alpha-beta-depleted transplantation in children. TCRdb reprocessed the PCR reads via MiXCR and lists one record per CDR3 protein. The table includes hundreds of thousands of distinct CDR3 sequences, approximately 12% detected once. The source was PBMCs from the stem cell graft donor, collected from the stem cell graft. Source of these receptors: a human donor who donated a stem cell graft to a child with combined immunodeficiency. CDR3s include the opening cysteine and the closing phenylalanine or tryptophan. A D gene is named only where the DNA matches it firmly. Clone size appears in some rows only: once, few, many, or a class for an expanded clone.

TRBV7-9	NA	TRBJ2-6	many	CASSLHRRPYSGANVLTF	TGTGCCAGCAGCTTACACAGGAGGCCGTACTCTGGGGCCAACGTCCTGACTTTC
TRBV7-6	NA	TRBJ2-7	NA	CASSLEPPYEQYF	TGTGCCAGCAGCTTAGAACCCCCCTACGAGCAGTACTTC
TRBV29-1	NA	TRBJ2-5	many	CSASVGETQYF	TGCAGCGCCTCGGTTGGGGAGACCCAGTACTTC
TRBV4-1	TRBD2	TRBJ2-7	NA	CAISPSLGGRARYEQYF	TGCGCCATCAGCCCAAGTCTAGGCGGGAGGGCCAGGTACGAGCAGTACTTC
TRBV5-1	TRBD2	TRBJ2-5	NA	CASSPGLAGVYARETQYF	TGCGCCAGCAGCCCGGGACTAGCGGGAGTATATGCAAGGGAGACCCAGTACTTC
TRBV7-2	TRBD1	TRBJ1-5	few	CASSPRGGLQPQHF	TGTGCCAGCAGCCCCAGAGGGGGCCTTCAGCCCCAGCATTTT
TRBV7-2	TRBD1	TRBJ1-1	NA	CASSFLQGVGTEAFF	TGTGCCAGCAGCTTCTTACAGGGGGTGGGGACTGAAGCTTTCTTT
TRBV25-1	NA	TRBJ1-6	few	CASPPSGGASSPLHF	TGTGCCAGCCCCCCCTCCGGGGGGGCAAGTTCACCCCTCCACTTT
TRBV29-1	TRBD2	TRBJ2-7	many	CSVEARRGDSSYEQYF	TGCAGCGTTGAAGCCCGACGGGGGGATTCCTCCTACGAGCAGTACTTC
TRBV4-1	NA	TRBJ2-7	NA	CASSQGGIPYEQYF	TGCGCCAGCAGCCAAGGTGGGATCCCCTACGAGCAGTACTTC
TRBV12-3/TRBV12-4	TRBD1	TRBJ2-7	many	CASSIGQGLGEQYF	TGTGCCAGCTCAATCGGACAGGGGTTGGGGGAGCAGTACTTC
TRBV7-2	NA	TRBJ2-5	NA	CASSSVWTGETQYF	TGTGCCAGCAGCTCAGTATGGACGGGGGAGACCCAGTACTTC
TRBV12-3/TRBV12-4	NA	TRBJ2-1	few	CASSPRRGSSVHNEQFF	TGTGCCAGCAGTCCCCGGCGCGGGTCTAGCGTTCACAATGAGCAGTTCTTC
TRBV30	NA	TRBJ1-4	once	CAWSGRKLFF	TGTGCCTGGAGTGGCAGAAAACTGTTTTTT
TRBV24-1	NA	TRBJ2-1	many	CATRGSYNEQFF	TGTGCCACCAGGGGGTCCTACAATGAGCAGTTCTTC
TRBV6-5	NA	TRBJ1-1	many	CASNRDTEAFF	TGTGCCAGCAATCGGGACACTGAAGCTTTCTTT
TRBV6-5	NA	TRBJ2-2	few	CASSSRPGAGGELFF	TGTGCCAGCAGTTCCCGGCCGGGAGCGGGCGGGGAGCTGTTTTTT
TRBV29-1	TRBD2	TRBJ2-1	many	CSVEGGGTYNEQFF	TGCAGCGTTGAGGGCGGGGGGACGTACAATGAGCAGTTCTTC
TRBV5-1	TRBD2	TRBJ2-3	many	CASSLGLAGGMVDTQYF	TGCGCCAGCAGCTTGGGACTAGCGGGAGGCATGGTAGATACGCAGTATTTT
TRBV4-3	NA	TRBJ1-5	few	CASSRGVQGQSQPQHF	TGCGCCAGCAGCAGGGGAGTACAGGGCCAGAGTCAGCCCCAGCATTTT
TRBV7-9	NA	TRBJ1-2	many	CASSLSGGNYGYTF	TGTGCCAGCAGCTTAAGCGGAGGGAACTATGGCTACACCTTC
TRBV29-1	TRBD2	TRBJ2-2	many	CSVQEGTSPGELFF	TGCAGCGTCCAAGAGGGGACTAGCCCCGGGGAGCTGTTTTTT
TRBV11-3	NA	TRBJ2-5	NA	CASSPGRGSETQYF	TGTGCCAGCAGCCCAGGAAGGGGGTCAGAGACCCAGTACTTC
TRBV21-1	NA	TRBJ2-1	few	CASSKPTETQYNEQFF	TGTGCCAGCAGCAAACCGACGGAGACACAATACAATGAGCAGTTCTTC